In this sample, the clone carrying this T cell receptor (beta chain) turned up a few times. In the original processing: By means of reference gene primer amplification, nucleated cell counts were estimated. Libraries were prepared by immunoSEQ multiplex PCR; TCRdb keeps only in-frame clonotypes and omits some of them. That table gives V, J and clone size, and the DNA gave D and trimming. This sample carries around 140,000 clones, more than 60% of them seen once, and the ten largest clones take 1.9%. The entry originates in a study of blood T cell repertoires in COVID-19. Overall study: Acute and convalescent COVID-19 samples came from the United States, Italy and Spain. T cells, B-cell-depleted T cells, or PBMCs supplied cDNA or gDNA.

The CDR3 totals 15 residues. V lost 0 bases, J lost 1 base, and 10 bases lay in between. Germline V gene sequence: CDR1 GTSNPN, CDR2 SVGIG (reference sequence). This TCR was sampled from a woman between 65 and 79 years old with acute or convalescent COVID-19. The chain uses TRBV30 and TRBJ1-5, with TRBD1 as a possible D gene (6 bases). The sequencing input was peripheral blood. The CDR3 is CAWSVQGGSNQPQHF. CDR3 coding DNA: TGTGCCTGGAGTGTACAGGGTGGAAGCAATCAGCCCCAGCATTTT.